This is a list of T cell receptor beta chains from one sample in a study of Graves' ophthalmopathy and Graves' hyperthyroidism. In TCRdb, the multiplex PCR reads were re-called with MiXCR into one record per CDR3 protein. The table shows hundreds of thousands of distinct CDR3 sequences, with roughly 21% occurring only once. Sequencing was done on a sample of peripheral blood. These TCRs come from a woman younger than 35 with stable Graves' hyperthyroidism. Both conserved end residues are part of each CDR3. D genes are given only for firm matches. The size entry is marked missing in some rows and otherwise reads once, few, many or a size class.

many	TRBV12-3/TRBV12-4	TRBD2	TRBJ2-5	CASSPVPGGSETQYF	TGTGCCAGCAGCCCGGTCCCGGGGGGTTCAGAGACCCAGTACTTC
.	TRBV5-1	.	TRBJ1-2	CASSQDSQGTNYGYTF	TGCGCCAGCAGCCAAGACTCCCAGGGTACTAACTATGGCTACACCTTC
.	TRBV4-1	.	TRBJ1-1	CASSQELTVTEAFF	TGCGCCAGCAGCCAAGAACTGACGGTCACTGAAGCTTTCTTT
many	TRBV20-1	.	TRBJ2-7	CSANPGTPPYEQYF	TGCAGTGCGAACCCCGGGACACCACCCTACGAGCAGTACTTC
many	TRBV12-3/TRBV12-4	.	TRBJ2-5	CASSLLAAQGTQYF	TGTGCCAGCAGTTTACTAGCAGCCCAAGGGACCCAGTACTTC
many	TRBV6-1	.	TRBJ1-1	CATRQGKFGVNTEAFF	TGTGCCACCCGGCAGGGTAAATTCGGAGTGAACACTGAAGCTTTCTTT
few	TRBV12-5	.	TRBJ2-3	CASGLDSKSGQYF	TGTGCTAGTGGTTTGGATAGCAAGTCGGGGCAGTATTTT
many	TRBV4-1	TRBD2	TRBJ2-7	CASSQYLPSGRYEQYF	TGCGCCAGCAGCCAGTACCTCCCTAGCGGGAGGTACGAGCAGTACTTC
many	TRBV4-1	TRBD2	TRBJ2-7	CASSQAETSGSGQYF	TGCGCCAGCAGCCAAGCGGAGACTAGCGGGAGCGGGCAGTACTTC
once	TRBV6-5	.	TRBJ2-7	CASSYRLGYEQYF	TGTGCCAGCAGTTACCGGCTAGGGTACGAGCAGTACTTC
many	TRBV4-2	TRBD2	TRBJ2-2	CASSQEPLGGVTGELFF	TGTGCCAGCAGCCAAGAGCCACTGGGAGGGGTTACCGGGGAGCTGTTTTTT
many	TRBV6-2/TRBV6-3	.	TRBJ1-1	CASSSPLRGRTEAFF	TGTGCCAGCAGTTCACCTTTGAGAGGGAGGACTGAAGCTTTCTTT
.	TRBV20-1	.	TRBJ1-1	CSARMAHIEAFF	TGCAGTGCTAGGATGGCTCACATTGAAGCTTTCTTT
many	TRBV14	.	TRBJ2-5	CASSHLLASETQYF	TGTGCCAGCAGCCACCTACTAGCCTCGGAGACCCAGTACTTC
many	TRBV20-1	.	TRBJ2-5	CSARESGETQYF	TGCAGTGCTAGAGAGTCGGGAGAGACCCAGTACTTC
many	TRBV19	TRBD1	TRBJ2-7	CASSTTGYSYEQYF	TGTGCCAGTAGTACGACAGGGTACTCCTACGAGCAGTACTTC
.	TRBV6-1	.	TRBJ2-2	CASSPVQGPGVGELFF	TGTGCCAGCAGCCCCGTTCAGGGCCCGGGGGTCGGGGAGCTGTTTTTT
many	TRBV7-2	.	TRBJ2-6	CASSLAGFRQDGANVLTF	TGTGCCAGCAGCTTAGCAGGTTTTCGACAGGATGGGGCCAACGTCCTGACTTTC
.	TRBV20-1	.	TRBJ2-7	CSAGDPGKSSYEQYF	TGCAGTGCTGGCGACCCTGGCAAAAGCTCCTACGAGCAGTACTTC
many	TRBV10-3	.	TRBJ2-7	CAISEGGPEQYF	TGTGCCATCAGTGAGGGTGGGCCCGAGCAGTACTTC
many	TRBV7-2	TRBD2	TRBJ2-7	CASSLSAGGLSSYEQYF	TGTGCCAGCAGCTTATCAGCGGGAGGGCTCAGCTCCTACGAGCAGTACTTC
many	TRBV30	.	TRBJ2-7	CAWMEGASVEQYF	TGTGCCTGGATGGAGGGGGCTTCGGTCGAGCAGTACTTC
few	TRBV20-1	.	TRBJ2-3	CSAPGAGAADTQYF	TGCAGTGCCCCAGGTGCGGGCGCCGCAGATACGCAGTATTTT
.	TRBV7-2	.	TRBJ2-7	CASRPGGLTYEQYF	TGTGCCAGCAGGCCCGGGGGCCTGACCTACGAGCAGTACTTC
many	TRBV20-1	TRBD2	TRBJ2-7	CSGTGTSAYEQYF	TGCAGTGGGACCGGGACTAGCGCGTACGAGCAGTACTTC
many	TRBV7-2	TRBD2	TRBJ2-2	CASSPAGTSGIGELFF	TGTGCCAGCAGCCCAGCGGGGACTAGCGGGATCGGGGAGCTGTTTTTT
.	TRBV6-1	.	TRBJ2-5	CATRGQGTQYF	TGTGCCACCCGCGGGCAGGGGACCCAGTACTTC
many	TRBV12-3/TRBV12-4	TRBD1	TRBJ2-7	CASSLAGRGRYEQYF	TGTGCCAGCAGTTTGGCGGGCAGGGGGCGGTACGAGCAGTACTTC
.	TRBV6-1	.	TRBJ1-2	CASRVRINYGYTF	TGTGCCAGCAGGGTCAGGATCAACTATGGCTACACCTTC
.	TRBV25-1	.	TRBJ2-2	CASSDTGTTNTGELFF	TGTGCCAGCAGTGACACGGGGACAACCAACACCGGGGAGCTGTTTTTT
many	TRBV29-1	.	TRBJ1-1	CSVQGVNTEAFF	TGCAGCGTCCAGGGTGTCAACACTGAAGCTTTCTTT
.	TRBV28	TRBD1	TRBJ1-1	CASRRGQMTTEAFF	TGTGCCAGCAGGAGGGGACAGATGACCACTGAAGCTTTCTTT
few	TRBV9	TRBD2	TRBJ2-7	CASSVARLAPHYEQYF	TGTGCCAGCAGCGTTGCAAGACTAGCCCCGCACTACGAGCAGTACTTC
many	TRBV9	.	TRBJ1-5	CASSLDGNNQPQHF	TGTGCCAGCAGCTTGGACGGAAACAATCAGCCCCAGCATTTT
few	TRBV6-1	.	TRBJ2-5	CASSEDSLGTQYF	TGTGCCAGCAGTGAAGACTCCCTAGGGACCCAGTACTTC
many	TRBV7-8	.	TRBJ2-7	CASSFGSALYEQYF	TGTGCCAGCAGCTTTGGTTCTGCTCTATACGAGCAGTACTTC
many	TRBV27	.	TRBJ1-2	CASSLQEGVNYGYTF	TGTGCCAGCAGTTTACAGGAGGGGGTAAACTATGGCTACACCTTC
many	TRBV6-4	TRBD2	TRBJ2-3	CASRGTSGRASRGDTQYF	TGTGCCAGCAGGGGGACTAGCGGGAGGGCCTCGCGGGGGGATACGCAGTATTTT
.	TRBV2	.	TRBJ2-5	CASSERTGKETQYF	TGTGCCAGCAGTGAAAGAACAGGCAAAGAGACCCAGTACTTC
.	TRBV20-1	TRBD1	TRBJ2-7	CSASATGGDATYEQYF	TGCAGTGCTAGCGCTACAGGGGGCGACGCGACCTACGAGCAGTACTTC
.	TRBV10-3	.	TRBJ2-4	CAISEYFTDPVAKNIQYF	TGTGCCATCAGTGAGTACTTCACGGACCCAGTAGCCAAAAACATTCAATACTTC
.	TRBV4-2	TRBD2	TRBJ2-7	CASSQGLAFYEQYF	TGTGCCAGCAGCCAGGGACTAGCTTTCTACGAGCAGTACTTC
many	TRBV11-1	.	TRBJ2-2	CASSPSRVGTGELFF	TGTGCCAGCAGCCCTAGCAGGGTGGGGACCGGGGAGCTGTTTTTT
many	TRBV6-1	TRBD2	TRBJ2-7	CASRGKAGYSYEQYF	TGTGCCAGCAGGGGGAAAGCGGGGTACTCCTACGAGCAGTACTTC
many	TRBV6-5	.	TRBJ1-2	CASSYGRGYTF	TGTGCCAGCAGTTACGGACGGGGCTACACCTTC
.	TRBV6-4	.	TRBJ2-5	CASSVGPGETQYF	TGTGCCAGCAGTGTGGGACCAGGAGAGACCCAGTACTTC
many	TRBV5-1	.	TRBJ2-2	CASRVVLAGELFF	TGCGCCAGCAGGGTGGTCCTCGCCGGGGAGCTGTTTTTT
.	TRBV12-3/TRBV12-4	TRBD1	TRBJ1-1	CASSYGTGGIDTEAFF	TGTGCCAGCAGTTACGGGACAGGGGGTATAGATACTGAAGCTTTCTTT
.	TRBV12-3/TRBV12-4	.	TRBJ2-3	CASSLVGVSTDTQYF	TGTGCCAGCAGTTTAGTGGGAGTAAGCACAGATACGCAGTATTTT
many	TRBV28	.	TRBJ2-2	CASSSRGAPGELFF	TGTGCCAGCAGTTCGCGTGGGGCCCCCGGGGAGCTGTTTTTT